This note documents a single TCR beta chain sequence. The data are from a study of blood T cells in healthy people across ages. CDR3 size: 13 residues. Trimming took off 5 bases at V and 5 bases at J, with 13 bases between the two ends. Per the germline V gene, CDR1 is SGHTA and CDR2 is FQGTGA. A second roughly 7 to 12 cycle PCR used barcoded and J-beta primers. TCRdb used MiXCR to reprocess the 5' RACE reads, holding one entry per CDR3 protein. Counted here are around 670,000 distinct CDR3 sequences, under 30% occurring once; the ten biggest clones make up approximately 14%. The source of this sequence is an elderly woman in good health. V usage is TRBV7-3 and J usage is TRBJ2-7; a possible D gene is TRBD1 (6 bases). Material for sequencing was blood. The CDR3 DNA is TGTGCCAGCAGCCGATTACAGGGTAACGAGCAGTACTTC. Translating it yields CASSRLQGNEQYF.